This T cell receptor beta chain derives from a study of CD8 T cells in ankylosing spondylitis. The CDR3 sequence is 18 residues long. Germline CDR1 reads ENHRY; CDR2 reads SYGVKD. V shed 3 bases, J shed 4 bases, and the junction held 12 bases outside the gene matches. Via MiXCR, TCRdb re-called the 5' RACE reads, giving one row per CDR3 protein. This sample yields roughly 180,000 distinct CDR3 sequences, of which 9.5% to 15% are seen a single time; 16% belongs to the top ten. The chain joins TRBV10-3 to TRBJ2-2; 9 nucleotides match TRBD2. Material for sequencing was blood, either unsorted or a sorted T cell fraction (not recorded which). This receptor was obtained from a male donor with ankylosing spondylitis or in good health (not recorded which). The DNA for the CDR3 is TGTGCCATCAGTGATCCAGCGGGAGGCCCAACCTTCACCGGGGAGCTGTTTTTT. Its protein is CAISDPAGGPTFTGELFF.